This T cell receptor (beta chain) comes out of a study of identical twins. General study results and limits: Without tracking the same donors, conclusions rested on cross-sectional statistical analysis. Invariant cells of the MAIT and iNKT types might have partly distorted the zero-insertion analyses. With abundant cord blood beta clonotypes, insertions were fewer; memory repertoires showed no such pattern. Out-of-frame alpha sequences that twins shared showed excess low generation probability.

Note on this clonotype: The antigen is not known.

The CDR3 sequence is 15 residues long. Germline V gene sequence: CDR1 SGHRS, CDR2 YFSETQ. V lost 0 bases, J lost 5 bases, and 15 bases lay in between. A single record per CDR3 protein comes from TCRdb applying MiXCR to the 5' RACE reads. Of some 1,700,000 distinct CDR3 sequences listed, roughly a third were seen once; the top ten hold around 0.3%. The rearrangement links TRBV5-1 to TRBJ2-7; D is possibly TRBD1 (5 bases). This receptor was taken from a newborn girl in good health. Specimen: cord blood. The CDR3: CASSLVQGPMDEQYF. CDR3 sequence (DNA): TGCGCCAGCAGCTTGGTCCAGGGCCCTATGGACGAGCAGTACTTC. The whole variable domain, filled in from reference TRBV5-1 and TRBJ2-7, reads KAGVTQTPRYLIKTRGQQVTLSCSPISGHRSVSWYQQTPGQGLQFLFEYFSETQRNKGNFPGRFSGRQFSNSRSEMNVSTLELGDSALYLCASSLVQGPMDEQYFGPGTRLTVT.